This TCR beta chain is from a study of cytomegalovirus exposure and HLA in healthy donors (dated by TCRdb to about 2017). With regard to the full study: In an earlier analysis of under 750 of the donors, less than 350 Gb of sequence data and 100 million or so unique TCR beta sequences from about 179 million T cells were reported. Among a few hundred genotyped donors of the cohort, an average of 235,054 unique TCR beta nucleotide sequences were sequenced per donor, roughly 18% of them non-productive. HLA typing covered class I and class II loci at four-digit resolution. Among the approximately 430 genotyped donors, around 81% belonged to the genetic ancestry cluster associated with self-reported Caucasian donors. The study used immunosequencing to profile the T cell repertoires of hundreds of subjects and linked those repertoires to cytomegalovirus serostatus. The study aimed to test whether cataloging public T cell receptors could reveal signatures of past pathogen exposure. A later analysis re-analyzed previously published TCR beta repertoires from 660 or so donors and added high-resolution HLA genotyping to study TCR occurrence patterns. In an earlier analysis of 500 to 650 of the donors, high-throughput TCR beta sequencing was used to judge whether each TCR beta V gene segment behaved as functional or pseudogenic. To predict cytomegalovirus infection status, the study combined high-throughput TCR immunosequencing, statistical association of individual TCRs with disease status, and machine learning. Roughly 310 gigabases of sequencing data and approximately 93 million unique TCR sequences were included in an early release covering roughly 600 HLA-typed donors. Rather than using new phenotypic data, the later analysis identified candidate immune exposures from TCR beta sequences and from how often those sequences occurred across donors. All discovery cohort repertoires had been generated on a single sequencing platform. Because of strong linkage in the cohort, roughly five DR-DQ haplotypes were treated as single units for association and clustering. Alongside the repertoire data, information on donor age, sex, ethnicity and CMV serostatus was compiled. A separate validation cohort of over a hundred different subjects was used in addition to the roughly 620-subject first cohort. Typing coverage varied by locus: roughly 629-640 donors for A, B, C, DRB1 and DQB1; under 550 for DQA1; over 600 for DPA1; around 490 for DPB1. Genome-wide SNP genotypes for about 65% of the roughly 700 donors were used in a later genetic analysis, which treated that subset as a discovery cohort. Paper-wide results and their limitations: In a later analysis, some 17,000 TCR beta sequences were associated with specific HLA alleles at a false discovery rate of 0.05. Several of the top co-occurrence clusters appeared to be linked to parvovirus B19, influenza, CMV and Epstein-Barr virus, according to a later analysis. In a later analysis, the rate of TCR association differed among HLA loci, with DRB1 alleles having the most associated TCRs and HLA-C alleles having the fewest. A later genetic analysis reported fewer N-insertions in productive TCRs among donors in an Asian-associated ancestry cluster than the roughly 640-donor mean. Most CMV-associated TCR beta chains appeared to be HLA-restricted in a later analysis, and the HLA associations seemed to be driven largely by CMV exposure. The classifier was reported to diagnose cytomegalovirus status with high specificity and sensitivity in both the original cohort and the validation cohort. In a later analysis, HLA-associated TCR beta chains showed more clonal expansion and lower generation probabilities than non-associated chains that were equally common. Most TCR sequences were seen in very few donors, while some public TCRs were found in many individuals. HLA typing was unavailable for some donors at each locus, so association tests used only the typed subset. Strong co-occurrence of HLA alleles, especially DR and DQ, made assigning TCR associations to individual alleles difficult. Because the 87-base-pair reads could not distinguish some IMGT-functional V segments, including TRBV6-2 and TRBV6-3, those segments were excluded. The authors suggested that the approach could potentially be extended to other disease states and immunological phenotypes. In an earlier analysis of some 550 of the donors, most TCR beta V segments were observed in productive rearrangements about 87% or about 30% of the time, broadly matching IMGT annotations. In vitro tests confirmed that a few of the cytomegalovirus-associated TCR beta chains recognize cytomegalovirus antigens. Presence/absence analyses assumed roughly uniform sequencing depth across donors, an assumption that may not hold. A cluster of highly shared sequence variants was judged likely to represent a technical artifact of the sequencing pipeline. Immune exposure information for the cohort was limited to CMV serostatus. A further reported finding was that TCR beta sequences accurately predicted the HLA-A and HLA-B alleles for most subjects in the first cohort. Linkage disequilibrium might explain the correlated functional status among segregating V segments, but an unknown experimental factor could not be ruled out. V-gene and J-gene trimming of TCR beta chains was associated with a missense DCLRE1C variant in a later genetic analysis, and the association was replicated in an independent cohort. In the study, some 180 TCR beta chains were listed as associated with cytomegalovirus. Only TCR beta chains were sequenced in this cohort, and the absence of alpha or paired-chain data limited detectable features. The earlier analysis of fewer than 750 of the donors excluded some 16 rarely observed V segments, including chromosome 9 orphons, because counts were too low.

The cohort consisted of more than 650 healthy bone marrow donors. At the time of sampling, all cohort members were nominally healthy, though unrecorded immune exposures were likely present. The donor tested CMV seropositive, placing the donor among the 250 to 350 seropositive members of the cohort. Every donor gave a peripheral blood sample, and the peripheral blood mononuclear cells from that sample were used for TCR beta sequencing. The Qiagen DNeasy Blood Extraction Kit was used to extract genomic DNA from the blood cell samples. The library was generated by the immunoSEQ multiplex PCR assay. A mixture of 60 forward primers for TCR Vbeta segments and 13 reverse primers for TCR Jbeta segments was used in the multiplex PCR. The CDR3 region of rearranged TCR beta genes was amplified from genomic DNA with a multiplex PCR assay. Amplified TCR beta libraries were sequenced as 87-base-pair reads on the Illumina HiSeq System. The study's own analysis went as follows. A later analysis counted approximately 76 million unique TCR beta chains across the 666 repertoires, and approximately 11 million of these chains were shared by at least two donors. Raw reads were error-corrected and collapsed into unique sequences by a nearest-neighbor algorithm in which closely related sequences were merged to remove PCR and sequencing errors. V, D and J gene segments were assigned by aligning CDR3 sequences to IMGT reference sequences. For a sequence to be retained, at least a six-nucleotide match to both a V gene segment and a J gene segment was required. A rearrangement counted as productive if the CDR3 had no stop codons and remained in frame with V and J, and every other rearrangement counted as non-productive. Following IMGT convention, CDR3 was defined as the stretch from the second conserved V-encoded cysteine up to the conserved J-encoded phenylalanine. In an earlier analysis of around 600 of the donors, sequences lacking an unambiguous match to a single V gene segment were excluded. An earlier analysis of 450 to 650 of the donors called V segments functional above 56.7% productive rearrangements and segregating when the between-donor standard deviation exceeded 5%. A statistical classification framework was built for diagnosing cytomegalovirus status from the catalog of TCR beta chain sequences. A later analysis assigned V and J genes by comparing TCR nucleotide sequences with IMGT/GENE-DB human TR gene sequences. The TCRdist pipeline was used in a later analysis to assign CDR3 sequences and most-parsimonious VDJ recombination scenarios. In a later analysis, each TCR beta chain was defined by its CDR3 amino acid sequence together with its V-gene family, and reads lacking a unique V-gene family were excluded. A later analysis removed over 500 highly shared, low-generation-probability nucleotide sequences to deal with suspected cross-contamination and a sequencing artifact. For each public chain, a later analysis derived a clonal expansion index from normalized ranks of inferred template counts within each repertoire. In a later analysis, generation probabilities were computed using a VDJ recombination model fitted to out-of-frame rearrangements, and the results were checked against IGoR. In a later analysis, TCR-TCR, TCR-HLA and TCR-CMV co-occurrence was scored with hypergeometric tests, and a repertoire-size bias correction was applied to TCR pairs. False discovery rates were estimated in a later analysis by permuting HLA or CMV assignments 20 times. In a later analysis, co-occurring TCRs were grouped using DBSCAN, with TCRdist sequence similarity added in when clustering inside HLA-allele-positive subsets. Repertoires with fewer than 30,000 or more than 120,000 public chains were left out of co-occurrence clustering, as were about five repertoires with anomalous nucleotide sharing. Drawn from immuneACCESS, this table holds only the in-frame rearrangements with V and J called that TCRdb kept. Clones are partly lost; checked studies trace under half to an unresolved V gene and leave the rest unexplained. V and J calls and clone size come straight from that table; D and trimming were deduced from the DNA. The sample contains 100,000 to 150,000 clones, roughly 78% of them found a single time. The ten biggest clones cover roughly 9.6% of the sample.

About this clone itself: Its binding antigen is unknown. Base qualities are not recorded, but no much larger clone differs from it by a single base. This sample also contains other DNA sequences that code for the same CDR3.

The CDR3 measures 11 amino acids from cysteine to phenylalanine. Kept here is only the CDR3 DNA, which spans 33 bases and is read in frame from base 1. CDR1 and CDR2 (GTSNPN, SVGIG) derive from the germline V gene (reference sequence). V lost 0 bases and J lost 8 bases; the stretch between them is 4 bases long. The material sequenced was PBMCs. Recombination linked TRBV30 to TRBJ1-4, with the D gene not confidently named. The sequence was collected from a man under 40 in good health and CMV-seropositive. Here the CDR3 is given as CAWSVGEKLFF. The DNA reads TGTGCCTGGAGTGTTGGCGAAAAACTGTTTTTT.